This T cell receptor (beta chain) was identified in a study of blood T cell repertoires in COVID-19. For the study at large: Sites in the United States, Italy and Spain provided acute and convalescent COVID-19 samples. Sample material is recorded as cDNA or gDNA derived from T cells, B-cell-depleted T cells, or PBMCs.

Original analysis: By means of reference gene primer amplification, nucleated cell counts were estimated. The data were produced by immunoSEQ multiplex PCR, yet TCRdb's version contains in-frame clones alone and is incomplete. V, J and clone size are taken as reported in that table, and D and trimming were inferred from the DNA itself. The sample yields about 300,000 clones, 89% seen once. V lost 0 bases, J lost 0 bases, and 17 bases lay in between. Germline assignment: CDR1 LGHNA and CDR2 YNFKEQ. The CDR3 contains 18 residues. This clonotype was obtained from a young man who had recovered from COVID-19. The chain is built from TRBV4-2 and TRBJ1-2, with D tentatively TRBD1 (5 bases). Material: peripheral blood. This CDR3 reads CASSQDPRRQRANYGYTF. The CDR3 DNA follows: TGTGCCAGCAGCCAAGATCCCCGTCGACAGCGCGCTAACTATGGCTACACCTTC.